This T cell receptor beta chain was documented in a study of T-cell memory formation after mild COVID-19. Turning to the study itself: TCR clusters showed largely donor specificity.

From 5'RACE with constant-segment primers came TCR alpha and TCR beta cDNA libraries that carried sample barcodes and UMIs. TCRdb used MiXCR to reprocess the 5' RACE reads, holding one entry per CDR3 protein. The table shows about 82,000 distinct CDR3 sequences, with 10% to 15% occurring only once. Whole-study findings and limits: CD4+ bias marked clones expanding day 15 to 37, unlike balanced contracting clones.

CDR1 MGHRA and CDR2 YSYEKL come from the germline V gene. V lost 3 bases and J lost 7; bases outside the gene matches: 5. CDR3 size: 14 residues. On this clonotype itself: Its antigen is not identified.

The source material was PBMCs or a T cell subset sorted from them (not recorded which). The chain couples TRBV4-1 to TRBJ1-2; 10 positions match TRBD1. The clonotype comes from a man younger than 35 who had mild COVID-19 (a few samples of this study predate the infection). Cell type and time point are not known. This chain's CDR3 is CASSHPGQGFGYTF. The CDR3, as DNA: TGCGCCAGCAGCCACCCGGGACAGGGGTTTGGCTACACCTTC.